The clone carrying this T cell receptor (beta chain) was observed many times. Its specificity is not known. The CDR3 sequence is 15 residues long. CDR1 DFQATT and CDR2 SNEGSKA come from the germline V gene (reference sequence). V was trimmed by 1 base and J by 1 base, leaving 12 bases between them. This sample is part of a study of T cells in Graves' hyperthyroidism and ophthalmopathy. Amplified regions were TCR beta CDR3 sequences from RNA transcripts. The primer set for the first-round RT-PCR of the TCR CDR3 was HTBI. TCRdb re-derived calls from the multiplex PCR reads in MiXCR, one entry per CDR3 protein. The profile shows about 640,000 distinct CDR3 sequences, approximately 14% of them singletons. Study-wide points: With a median lead of approximately 6 months before onset, the model predicted ophthalmopathy. Most clonotypes that expanded in the thyroid above 0.001 also showed up in blood.

Disease lasting under 3 months, a NOSPECS grade of at least 4, and a Clinical Activity Score of at least 3 were features of the ophthalmopathy patients. Each 10 ml fresh peripheral blood draw supplied the PBMCs. V is TRBV20-1 and J is TRBJ2-3; D unresolved. The receptor was derived from a woman aged 45-60 years with Graves' ophthalmopathy. The sequencing sample was made of blood. The CDR3 DNA reads as TGCAGTGCTAGAGCGGGTGCGCGAGGCACAGATACGCAGTATTTT. Residues: CSARAGARGTDTQYF.